This T cell receptor (beta chain) was identified during a study of shared clonotypes between healthy human individuals. Selected positively for CCR7 and CD45RO-negative, naive CD8 cells excluded terminally differentiated effector memory CD45RA+ cells. All the donors were Caucasian adults who lived in Nashville, Tennessee. As originally analysed: Filtering of immunoSEQ junctional sequences could not match full-length read filtering. Libraries were prepared by immunoSEQ multiplex PCR; TCRdb keeps only in-frame clonotypes and omits some of them. D and trimming were read from the DNA, whereas the V and J calls and clone size are those reported in that table. The sample lists about 610,000 clones, 90% to 97% occurring once. Study-wide findings and caveats: Incompleteness in sorted-subset sequencing, despite large depth, was shown by rarefaction. The sharing of about 5% of naive CD4 clonotypes was seen across a few donors.

The sample holds one count of this clone. The antigen is unknown. The CDR3 has 11 amino acids. Germline V gene lookup returns CDR1 SEHNR and CDR2 FQNEAQ (reference sequence). V was trimmed by 8 bases and J by 5 bases, leaving 9 bases between them. Sequenced: naive CD8+ T cells sorted from blood. J is TRBJ2-5 and V is TRBV7-9; D remains ambiguous. The receptor was derived from a woman in her twenties or thirties in good health. As DNA, the CDR3 is TGTGCCAGCCGTCGAACGGAGACCCAGTACTTC. This encodes CASRRTETQYF.